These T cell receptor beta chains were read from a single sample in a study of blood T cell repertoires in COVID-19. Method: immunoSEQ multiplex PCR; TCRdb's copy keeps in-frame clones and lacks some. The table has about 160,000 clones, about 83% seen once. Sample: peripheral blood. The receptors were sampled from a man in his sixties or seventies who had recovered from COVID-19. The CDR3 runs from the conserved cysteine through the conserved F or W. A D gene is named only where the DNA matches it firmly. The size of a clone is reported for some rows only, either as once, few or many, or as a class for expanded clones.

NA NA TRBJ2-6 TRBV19 TGTGCCAGTACATCCAGGATGGTTAAATCTGGGGCCAACGTCCTGACTTTC CASTSRMVKSGANVLTF
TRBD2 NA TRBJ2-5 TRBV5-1 TGCGCCAGCAGCTTTGGGACTAGCGGGTTCCAAGAGACCCAGTACTTC CASSFGTSGFQETQYF
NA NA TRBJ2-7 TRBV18 TGTGCCAGCTCTTTAGAGCAGGGGCTTCGGGAGCAGTACTTC CASSLEQGLREQYF
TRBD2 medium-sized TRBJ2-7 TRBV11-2 TGTGCCAGCAGCTCTGGGACTAGCCCCCACGAGCAGTACTTC CASSSGTSPHEQYF
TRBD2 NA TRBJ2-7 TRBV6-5 TGTGCCAGCAAGGGGACTAGGACGGGGCCCTACGAGCAGTACTTC CASKGTRTGPYEQYF
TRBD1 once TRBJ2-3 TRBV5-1 TGCGCCAGCAGGACAGGGTCAGATACGCAGTATTTT CASRTGSDTQYF
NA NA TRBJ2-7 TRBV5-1 TGCGCCAGCAGCCCTCGGACTCCCTCCTACGAGCAGTACTTC CASSPRTPSYEQYF
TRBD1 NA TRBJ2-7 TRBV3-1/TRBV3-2 TGTGCCAGCAGTCGACAGGGTGGAACCTACGAGCAGTACTTC CASSRQGGTYEQYF
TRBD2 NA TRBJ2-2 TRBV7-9 TGTGCCAGCAGCCCAGGACTAGCGGGTAGCACCGGGGAGCTGTTTTTT CASSPGLAGSTGELFF
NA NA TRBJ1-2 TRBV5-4 TGTGCCAGCAGCTTGCCACAGGGTTATGGCTACACCTTC CASSLPQGYGYTF
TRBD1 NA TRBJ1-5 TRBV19 TGTGCCAGTAGTATGACAGGGGGTGAACAGCCCCAGCATTTT CASSMTGGEQPQHF
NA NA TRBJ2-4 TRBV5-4 TGTGCCAGCAGCCCGGGAGTAGCTCTGGGGAACATTCAGTACTTC CASSPGVALGNIQYF
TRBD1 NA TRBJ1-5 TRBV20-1 TGCAGTGCTAGTGAGGGACAGGGTCGGAATCAGCCCCAGCATTTT CSASEGQGRNQPQHF
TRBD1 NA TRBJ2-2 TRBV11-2 TGTGCCAGCACCAACCAGGGGGCGAACACCGGGGAGCTGTTTTTT CASTNQGANTGELFF
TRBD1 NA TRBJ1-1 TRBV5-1 TGCGCCAGCAGCCAGGCAGGGGGCAACACTGAAGCTTTCTTT CASSQAGGNTEAFF
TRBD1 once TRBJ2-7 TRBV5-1 TGCGCCAGCAGCCACCGGGACAGCTATACCTACGAGCAGTACTTC CASSHRDSYTYEQYF
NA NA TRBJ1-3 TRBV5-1 TGCGCCAGCAGCGTATCAGGGAACTCTGGAAACACCATATATTTT CASSVSGNSGNTIYF
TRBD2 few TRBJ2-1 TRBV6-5 TGTGCCAGCAGTTTCGGGACTAGCGGTATCGATGAGCAGTTCTTC CASSFGTSGIDEQFF
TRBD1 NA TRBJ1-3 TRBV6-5 TGTGCCAGCATCCCCCCGGGACAGGGGAACACCATATATTTT CASIPPGQGNTIYF
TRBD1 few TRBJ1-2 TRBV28 TGTGCCAGCAGTTTATACCGGACAGGGGGGAACTATGGCTACACCTTC CASSLYRTGGNYGYTF
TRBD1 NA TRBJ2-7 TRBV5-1 TGCGCCAGCAGCTTGGGAACAGGGGTGTTATACGAGCAGTACTTC CASSLGTGVLYEQYF
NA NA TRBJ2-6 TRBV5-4 TGTGCCAGCAGCTTGCCGCGGCTGAGCTCTGGGGCCAACGTCCTGACTTTC CASSLPRLSSGANVLTF
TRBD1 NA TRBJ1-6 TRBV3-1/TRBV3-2 TGTGCCAGCAGCCACGACAGGGGCACACCCCTCCACTTT CASSHDRGTPLHF
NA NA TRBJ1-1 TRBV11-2 TGTGCCAGCAGCTTAGCAAGAGGCACTGAAGCTTTCTTT CASSLARGTEAFF
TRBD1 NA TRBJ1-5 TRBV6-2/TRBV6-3 TGTGCCAGCAGTCGGAACAGGGGGGGGTTACAGCCCCAGCATTTT CASSRNRGGLQPQHF
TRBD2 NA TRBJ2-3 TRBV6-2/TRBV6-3 TGTGCCAGCAGTATATGGGGGGGTTTTACGCAGTATTTT CASSIWGGFTQYF
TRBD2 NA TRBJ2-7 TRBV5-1 TGCGCCAGCAGCCTAGCTAGCGGGGTTCCCTACGAGCAGTACTTC CASSLASGVPYEQYF
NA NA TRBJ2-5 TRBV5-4 TGTGCCAGCAGCTCCAAAAACCAAGAGACCCAGTACTTC CASSSKNQETQYF
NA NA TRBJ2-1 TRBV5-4 TGTGCCAGCAGCTTGGTGGGCATCGCCTACAATGAGCAGTTCTTC CASSLVGIAYNEQFF
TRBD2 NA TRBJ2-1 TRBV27 TGTGCCAGCAGTCTCCCTCCGGGACTAGCGGGTCCAAATGAGCAGTTCTTC CASSLPPGLAGPNEQFF
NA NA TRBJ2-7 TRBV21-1 TGTGCCAGCAGCAAAGACGGTAATAAATTCTACGAGCAGTACTTC CASSKDGNKFYEQYF
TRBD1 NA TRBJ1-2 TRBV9 TGTGCCAGCAGCCACGCCGGGACAGGGTCCTATGGCTACACCTTC CASSHAGTGSYGYTF
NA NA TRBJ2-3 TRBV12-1 TGTGCCAGCAGGGCTACGCAGTATTTT CASRATQYF
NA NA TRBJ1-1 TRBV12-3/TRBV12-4 TGTGCCAGCAGTCGTAATCGGAACACTGAAGCTTTCTTT CASSRNRNTEAFF
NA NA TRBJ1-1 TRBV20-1 TGCAGTGCTAGTGCAGGGGCAGGGAACACTGAAGCTTTCTTT CSASAGAGNTEAFF
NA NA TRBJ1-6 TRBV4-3 TGCGCCAGCAGCCAAGATCTCGGGAATCGTGTTCGGCATAATTCACCCCTCCACTTT CASSQDLGNRVRHNSPLHF
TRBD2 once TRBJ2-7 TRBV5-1 TGCGCCAGCAGCCCCCGAAGCGGGGTTAGCTACGAGCAGTACTTC CASSPRSGVSYEQYF
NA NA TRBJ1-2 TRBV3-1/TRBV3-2 TGTGCCAGCAGCCAAGACGGTGGTGGTGGCTACACCTTC CASSQDGGGGYTF
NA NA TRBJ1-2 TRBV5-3 TGTGCCAGAAGTCCCCTCAGGGACTATGGCTACACCTTC CARSPLRDYGYTF